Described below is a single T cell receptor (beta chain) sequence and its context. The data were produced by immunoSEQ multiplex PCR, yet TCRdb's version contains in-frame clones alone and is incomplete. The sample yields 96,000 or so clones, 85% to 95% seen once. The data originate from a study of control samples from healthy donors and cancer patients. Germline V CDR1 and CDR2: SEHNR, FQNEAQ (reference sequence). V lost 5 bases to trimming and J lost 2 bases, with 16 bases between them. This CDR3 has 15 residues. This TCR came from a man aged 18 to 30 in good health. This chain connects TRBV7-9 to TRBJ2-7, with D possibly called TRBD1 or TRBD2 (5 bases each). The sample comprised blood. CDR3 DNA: TGTGCCAGCAGCCCCGACCTAGGGACGGCCTACGAGCAGTACTTC. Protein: CASSPDLGTAYEQYF.